The T cell receptor beta chain described here comes from a study of blood T cell repertoires in COVID-19. Across the study: Some COVID-19 samples were acute and others convalescent; all came from the United States, Italy and Spain. PBMCs, B-cell-depleted T cells, or T cells were the source of the cDNA or gDNA that made up the material.

The ends lost 5 bases at V and 0 bases at J; junction bases unmatched: 17. There are 20 residues in the CDR3. CDR1 is MGHRA, CDR2 YSYEKL, per germline. The table came from immunoSEQ multiplex PCR; TCRdb's copy has only in-frame clones and leaves some out. The table shows fewer than 80,000 clones, with more than 75% occurring only once. The TCR comes from a human donor in a cohort sampled during active COVID-19. V usage is TRBV4-1 and J usage is TRBJ1-4, with 8 bases matching TRBD1. The sample comprised peripheral blood. The CDR3 bases are TGCGCCAGCAGCGCCCGCCGTCCCGGGACAGGATTTGCAACTAATGAAAAACTGTTTTTT. It yields the protein CASSARRPGTGFATNEKLFF.